The 21 T cell receptor beta chains presented below share a single source sample, sequenced in a study of cytomegalovirus exposure and HLA in healthy donors. In the PCR, 60 Vbeta and 13 Jbeta primers were used. The method was immunoSEQ multiplex PCR; TCRdb's version includes in-frame clones alone and lacks a portion of them. The sample yields more than 95,000 clones, roughly 9.1% seen once. The specimen was PBMCs. These receptors were obtained from a man aged 40-50 years in good health and CMV-seropositive.

The chain recombines TRBV5-8 with TRBJ2-7; 8 nucleotides agree with TRBD1. The V and J ends lost 6 bases and 3 bases, in that order; junction bases with no gene match: 5. This CDR3 contains 13 residues. Germline lookup yields CDR1 SGHTS and CDR2 YDEGEE. CDR3 protein: CASTLDRGYEQYF. As DNA, the CDR3 is TGTGCCAGCACCCTAGACAGGGGCTACGAGCAGTACTTC.

This clone was picked up a small number of times. Distinct nucleotide sequences in the sample also encode this CDR3. The CDR3 sequence is CASSDTLGRGGHGYTF. CDR3 in DNA: TGTGCCAGCAGTGACACCCTGGGGAGGGGAGGACATGGCTACACCTTC. The chain links TRBV2 to TRBJ1-2; D may be TRBD1 (5 bases). Per the germline V gene, CDR1 is SNHLY and CDR2 is FYNNEI. CDR3 length: 16 residues. V lost 3 bases to trimming and J lost 6 bases, with 20 bases between them.

This chain joins TRBV19 and TRBJ2-6, with TRBD2 as a possible D gene (6 bases). Germline CDR1 LNHDA, CDR2 SQIVND (reference sequence). V was cut by 5 bases and J by 4 bases, with 12 bases left in between. CDR3 size: 15 residues. CDR3 protein: CASSARLDGANVLTF. CDR3 in DNA: TGTGCCAGTAGTGCCAGACTAGACGGGGCCAACGTCCTGACTTTC. Filled out from reference TRBV19 and TRBJ2-6, the complete variable domain reads DGGITQSPKYLFRKEGQNVTLSCEQNLNHDAMYWYRQDPGQGLRLIYYSQIVNDFQKGDIAEGYSVSREKKESFPLTVTSAQKNPTAFYLCASSARLDGANVLTFGAGSRLTVL.

This clone appeared a few times. The chain combines TRBV19 with TRBJ1-1; D unresolved. The CDR3 totals 11 residues. Looked up from germline, CDR1 is LNHDA and CDR2 is SQIVND (reference sequence). Trimming took off 3 bases at V and 6 bases at J, with 5 bases between the two ends. The CDR3 DNA follows: TGTGCCAGTAGTATCGGGGCTGAAGCTTTCTTT. As protein: CASSIGAEAFF.

This chain connects TRBV13 to TRBJ2-2, with 7 positions matching TRBD1. CDR3 size: 13 residues. Germline V gene lookup returns CDR1 PRHDT and CDR2 FYEKMQ (reference sequence). The V gene end was trimmed by 5 bases and the J gene end by 6 bases; junction bases not matched to a gene: 3. CDR3 residues: CASSTQGAGELFF. CDR3 nucleotides: TGTGCCAGCAGCACCCAGGGGGCCGGGGAGCTGTTTTTT. Based on the CDR3 plus reference TRBV13 and TRBJ2-2, the full variable domain is AAGVIQSPRHLIKEKRETATLKCYPIPRHDTVYWYQQGPGQDPQFLISFYEKMQSDKGSIPDRFSAQQFSDYHSELNMSSLELGDSALYFCASSTQGAGELFFGEGSRLTVL.

This clone was detected a few times. This chain uses TRBV4-1 with TRBJ2-7; 10 nucleotides agree with TRBD2. J gave up 6 bases and V 6 bases, and 5 bases lay outside the gene matches. There are 13 residues in the CDR3. Germline CDR1 MGHRA, CDR2 YSYEKL. In DNA form, the CDR3 reads TGCGCCAGCAGACCTAGCGGGAGACTCGAGCAGTACTTC. Amino acid sequence: CASRPSGRLEQYF.

The rearrangement links TRBV18 to TRBJ2-1, with D tentatively TRBD1 (6 bases). From germline, CDR1 is KGHSH and CDR2 LQKENI. CDR3 size: 14 residues. V lost 6 bases, J lost 6 bases, and 15 bases lay in between. CDR3 in amino acids: CASSPRDRRNEQFF. As DNA, the CDR3 is TGTGCCAGCTCGCCCCGCGACAGGCGCAATGAGCAGTTCTTC.

This clone was observed a few times. The rearrangement links TRBV30 to TRBJ1-5; D unresolved. V was shortened by 4 bases and J by 0 bases, with 7 bases between the two germline ends. The V gene's germline CDR1 is GTSNPN and CDR2 SVGIG (reference sequence). This CDR3 is built from 13 residues. The CDR3 loop reads CAWTRDSNQPQHF. The CDR3 DNA is TGTGCCTGGACGAGGGATAGCAATCAGCCCCAGCATTTT.

This clone was picked up a small number of times. The chain recombines TRBV30 with TRBJ2-3; TRBD2 agrees at 12 bases. Germline-derived CDR1 and CDR2 are GTSNPN and SVGIG (reference sequence). This CDR3 contains 16 residues. The V segment lost 3 bases and the J segment 2 bases; nucleotides outside the gene matches: 6. In DNA, the CDR3 is TGTGCCTGGAGGCGGACTAGCGGGACCTACACAGATACGCAGTATTTT. Translating it yields CAWRRTSGTYTDTQYF.

The J gene is TRBJ2-1, the V gene TRBV7-3, with TRBD2 identical over 15 bases. Germline values: CDR1 SGHTA, CDR2 FQGTGA. The CDR3 is 15 amino acids. The junction had 9 bases not matched to a gene; V was cut back by 6 bases and J by 12 bases. The CDR3 loop reads CASSPGLAGGPGQFF. The CDR3 DNA reads TGTGCCAGCAGTCCCGGACTAGCGGGAGGGCCGGGGCAGTTCTTC.

This clone has just a few counts. The chain uses TRBV9 and TRBJ2-2, with D possibly matching TRBD2 (6 bases). The ends were cut back, 3 bases at V and 13 bases at J, with 19 bases in the middle. Germline loops: CDR1 SGDLS, CDR2 YYNGEE. This CDR3 has 14 amino acids. The CDR3 DNA is TGTGCCAGCAGCGAGGGCTGGGCACGGGGGAGGCTGTTTTTT. Its protein is CASSEGWARGRLFF.

The chain has TRBV6-6 and TRBJ2-5, with 9 nucleotides matching TRBD2. With 7 bases clipped from V and 4 bases from J, the junction kept 10 bases outside the gene matches. CDR1 MNHNY and CDR2 SVGAGI come from the germline V gene (reference sequence). The CDR3 spans 15 residues. In nucleotides, the CDR3 is TGTGCCAGCACTCAGGGGCGGGAGGGCCGAGAGACCCAGTACTTC. Its protein is CASTQGREGRETQYF.

This clone was observed a handful of times. The chain combines TRBV6-1 with TRBJ1-2; unclear D gene. This CDR3 is built from 14 residues. Trimming cost V 0 bases and J 4 bases, with 9 bases left between them. Germline V gene sequence: CDR1 MNHNS, CDR2 SASEGT. CDR3 bases: TGTGCCAGCAGTGAAGCGGTGGAGCTCTATGGCTACACCTTC. Translation: CASSEAVELYGYTF.

In its sample, this clone was seen a few times. This chain uses TRBV10-1 with TRBJ2-5; a weak D match, TRBD1 (5 bases). The V and J ends lost 3 bases and 7 bases respectively, with 24 bases between them. The CDR3 is 17 residues long. The V gene's germline CDR1 is WNHNN and CDR2 SYGVQD (reference sequence). In DNA, the CDR3 is TGCGCCAGCAGTGAACTTGGGAAAGGGGCCCCGACCGGGACCCAGTACTTC. Translation: CASSELGKGAPTGTQYF.

This clone was detected only a few times. This rearrangement joins TRBV5-1 to TRBJ2-3; 12 nucleotides align to TRBD2. CDR3 length equals 16 residues. Losses at the gene ends were 4 bases for V and 2 bases for J; bases not matched to a gene: 5. CDR1 is SGHRS and CDR2 is YFSETQ in the germline V gene. The CDR3 loop reads CASSQGLAGHTDTQYF. The CDR3 nucleotides are TGCGCCAGCAGCCAAGGACTAGCGGGGCACACAGATACGCAGTATTTT.

The rearrangement links TRBV27 to TRBJ2-1, with D possibly being TRBD1 (5 bases). The ends were cut back, 6 bases at V and 6 bases at J, with 18 bases in the middle. Germline V CDR1 and CDR2: MNHEY, SMNVEV (reference sequence). The CDR3 length is 15 residues. Here the CDR3 DNA reads TGTGCCAGCAGATGGACACCGTCTGGGGTCAATGAGCAGTTCTTC. Translated: CASRWTPSGVNEQFF.

The J gene is TRBJ2-1, the V gene TRBV7-3; the match to TRBD2 covers 7 bases. The CDR3 totals 14 residues. The junction had 11 bases not matched to a gene; V was cut back by 8 bases and J by 7 bases. CDR1 is SGHTA and CDR2 is FQGTGA in the germline V gene. CDR3 sequence: CASGGVGGGNEQFF. CDR3 in DNA: TGTGCCAGCGGAGGCGTTGGGGGAGGGAATGAGCAGTTCTTC.

The rearrangement links TRBV15 to TRBJ2-7, with a weak D call TRBD2 (5 bases). Germline V gene sequence: CDR1 LNHNV, CDR2 YYDKDF (reference sequence). Trimming took off 0 bases at V and 3 bases at J, with 12 bases between the two ends. The CDR3 has 15 residues. Here the CDR3 reads CATSRDWAGGYEQYF. The CDR3 DNA follows: TGTGCCACCAGCAGAGATTGGGCAGGAGGCTACGAGCAGTACTTC.

The chain combines TRBV5-1 with TRBJ2-2, with 14 bases that match TRBD2. The J segment lost 6 bases and the V segment lost 6 bases, leaving 7 bases of the junction unmatched. CDR1 and CDR2 from the germline V gene are SGHRS and YFSETQ. The CDR3 loop spans 16 amino acids. CDR3 region: CASNWGTSGRSGELFF. CDR3 nucleotides: TGCGCCAGCAACTGGGGGACTAGCGGGAGATCCGGGGAGCTGTTTTTT.

The gene calls are TRBV20-1 and TRBJ2-2; D may be TRBD1 (5 bases). The germline V gene encodes CDR1 DFQATT and CDR2 SNEGSKA (reference sequence). The ends were cut back, 5 bases at V and 7 bases at J, with 8 bases in the middle. CDR3 size: 11 residues. CDR3 DNA: TGCAGTGCTCCGCAGGGCGGGGAGCTGTTTTTT. This sequence encodes CSAPQGGELFF.

V usage is TRBV6-5 and J usage is TRBJ1-5; 8 bases fit TRBD1. The CDR3 totals 14 residues. V trimming: 2 bases; J trimming: 4 bases; junction bases outside the gene matches: 1. CDR1 and CDR2 from the germline V gene are MNHEY and SVGAGI. The CDR3 here is CASSYDRGNQPQHF. DNA of the CDR3: TGTGCCAGCAGTTACGACAGGGGTAATCAGCCCCAGCATTTT.